The sample holds one count of the clone carrying this T cell receptor (beta chain). Antigen: not known. The data originate from a study of cytomegalovirus exposure and HLA in healthy donors. Overall study findings and caveats: TCR beta chains associated with HLA were, in a later analysis, more clonally expanded than equally common others.

The length of the CDR3 is 14 residues. Germline V gives CDR1 SGHDN, CDR2 FVKESK. V gave up 0 bases and J gave up 2 bases, with 7 bases separating them. Vbeta (60) and Jbeta (13) primers were used in the PCR. Method: immunoSEQ multiplex PCR; TCRdb's copy keeps in-frame clones and lacks some. The sample shows approximately 110,000 clones, 77% of them seen only once. The specimen sequenced was PBMCs. This rearrangement joins TRBV14 to TRBJ1-2; D gene ambiguous. The sequence was collected from a woman aged 40 to 50 in good health and CMV-seropositive. CDR3 DNA: TGTGCCAGCAGCCAAGAGGCACGCAACTATGGCTACACCTTC. This encodes CASSQEARNYGYTF.